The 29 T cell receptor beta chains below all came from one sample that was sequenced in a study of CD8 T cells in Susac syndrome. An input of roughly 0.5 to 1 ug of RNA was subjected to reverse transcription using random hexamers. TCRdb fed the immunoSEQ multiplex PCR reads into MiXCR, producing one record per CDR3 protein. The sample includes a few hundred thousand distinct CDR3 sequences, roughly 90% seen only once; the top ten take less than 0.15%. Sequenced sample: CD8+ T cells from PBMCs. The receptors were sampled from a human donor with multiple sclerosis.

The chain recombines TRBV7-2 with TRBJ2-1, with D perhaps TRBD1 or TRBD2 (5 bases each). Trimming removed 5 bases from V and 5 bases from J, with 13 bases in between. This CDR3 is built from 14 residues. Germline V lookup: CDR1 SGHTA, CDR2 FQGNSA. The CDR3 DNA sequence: TGTGCCAGCAGCCTATCCGGGGCTGACAATGAGCAGTTCTTC. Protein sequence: CASSLSGADNEQFF.

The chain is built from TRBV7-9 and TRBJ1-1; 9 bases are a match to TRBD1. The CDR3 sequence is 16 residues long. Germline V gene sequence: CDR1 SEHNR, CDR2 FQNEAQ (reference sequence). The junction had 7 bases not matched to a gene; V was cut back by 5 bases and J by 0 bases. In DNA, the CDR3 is TGTGCCAGCAGCCGGAGACAGGGGGAGATGAACACTGAAGCTTTCTTT. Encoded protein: CASSRRQGEMNTEAFF.

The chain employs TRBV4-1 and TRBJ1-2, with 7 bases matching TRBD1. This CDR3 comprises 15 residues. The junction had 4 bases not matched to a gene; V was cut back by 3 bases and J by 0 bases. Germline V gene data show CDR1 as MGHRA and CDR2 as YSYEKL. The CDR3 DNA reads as TGCGCCAGCAGCCATCTCGGGACAGCTAACTATGGCTACACCTTC. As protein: CASSHLGTANYGYTF.

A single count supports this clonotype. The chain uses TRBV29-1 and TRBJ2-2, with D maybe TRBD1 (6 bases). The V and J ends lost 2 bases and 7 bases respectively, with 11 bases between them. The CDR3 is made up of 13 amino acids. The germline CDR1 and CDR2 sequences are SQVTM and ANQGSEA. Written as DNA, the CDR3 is TGCAGCGTTGAAAGTGGGGGCATCGGGGAGCTGTTTTTT. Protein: CSVESGGIGELFF.

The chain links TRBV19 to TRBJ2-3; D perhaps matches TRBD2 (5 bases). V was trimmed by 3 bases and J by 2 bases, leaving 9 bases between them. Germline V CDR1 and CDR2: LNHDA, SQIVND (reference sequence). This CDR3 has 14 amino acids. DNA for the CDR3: TGTGCCAGTAGTATCCGGGGAATCACAGATACGCAGTATTTT. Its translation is CASSIRGITDTQYF. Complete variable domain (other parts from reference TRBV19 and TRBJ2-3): DGGITQSPKYLFRKEGQNVTLSCEQNLNHDAMYWYRQDPGQGLRLIYYSQIVNDFQKGDIAEGYSVSREKKESFPLTVTSAQKNPTAFYLCASSIRGITDTQYFGPGTRLTVL.

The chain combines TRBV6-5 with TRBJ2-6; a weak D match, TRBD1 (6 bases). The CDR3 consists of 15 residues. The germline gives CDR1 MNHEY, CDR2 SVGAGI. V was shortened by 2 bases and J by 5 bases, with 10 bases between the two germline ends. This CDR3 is CASSYGQGRANVLTF. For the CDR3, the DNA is TGTGCCAGCAGTTACGGGCAGGGGCGGGCCAACGTCCTGACTTTC.

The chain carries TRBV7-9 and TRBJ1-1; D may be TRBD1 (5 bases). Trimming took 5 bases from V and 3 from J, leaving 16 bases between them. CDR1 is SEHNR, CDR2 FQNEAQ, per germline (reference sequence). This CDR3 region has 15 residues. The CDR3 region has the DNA TGTGCCAGCAGCCTGAGTGGGGGACTAGACACTGAAGCTTTCTTT. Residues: CASSLSGGLDTEAFF. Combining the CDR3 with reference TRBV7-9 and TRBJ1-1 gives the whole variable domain DTGVSQNPRHKITKRGQNVTFRCDPISEHNRLYWYRQTLGQGPEFLTYFQNEAQLEKSRLLSDRFSAERPKGSFSTLEIQRTEQGDSAMYLCASSLSGGLDTEAFFGQGTRLTVV.

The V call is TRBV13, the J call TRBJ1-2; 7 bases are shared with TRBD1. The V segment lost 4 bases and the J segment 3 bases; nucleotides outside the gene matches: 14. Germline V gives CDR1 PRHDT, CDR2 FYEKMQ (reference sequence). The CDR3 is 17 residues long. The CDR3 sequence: CASSSPTTGRNHYGYTF. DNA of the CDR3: TGTGCCAGCAGCTCCCCCACGACAGGGCGTAACCACTATGGCTACACCTTC.

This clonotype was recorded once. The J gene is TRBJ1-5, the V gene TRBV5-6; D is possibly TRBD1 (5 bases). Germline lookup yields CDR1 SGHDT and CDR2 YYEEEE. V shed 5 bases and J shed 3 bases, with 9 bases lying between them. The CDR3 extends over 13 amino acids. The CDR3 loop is CASSRGNNQPQHF. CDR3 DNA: TGTGCCAGCAGTCGGGGGAACAATCAGCCCCAGCATTTT. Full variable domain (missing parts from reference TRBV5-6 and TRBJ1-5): DAGVTQSPTHLIKTRGQQVTLRCSPKSGHDTVSWYQQALGQGPQFIFQYYEEEERQRGNFPDRFSGHQFPNYSSELNVNALLLGDSALYLCASSRGNNQPQHFGDGTRLSIL.

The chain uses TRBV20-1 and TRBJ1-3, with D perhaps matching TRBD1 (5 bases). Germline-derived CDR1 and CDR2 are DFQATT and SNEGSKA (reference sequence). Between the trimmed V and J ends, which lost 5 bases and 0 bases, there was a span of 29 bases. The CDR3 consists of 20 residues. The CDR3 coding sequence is TGCAGTGCTCTATCCTCCTCTATTCTCCCCGGGGACGACTCTGGAAACACCATATATTTT. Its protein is CSALSSSILPGDDSGNTIYF.

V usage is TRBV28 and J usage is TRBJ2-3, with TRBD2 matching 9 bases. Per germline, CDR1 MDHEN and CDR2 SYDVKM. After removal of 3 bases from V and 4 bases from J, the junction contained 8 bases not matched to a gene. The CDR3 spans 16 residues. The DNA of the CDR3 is TGTGCCAGCAGTTTTATTATGACTAGCGGCGCAGATACGCAGTATTTT. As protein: CASSFIMTSGADTQYF.

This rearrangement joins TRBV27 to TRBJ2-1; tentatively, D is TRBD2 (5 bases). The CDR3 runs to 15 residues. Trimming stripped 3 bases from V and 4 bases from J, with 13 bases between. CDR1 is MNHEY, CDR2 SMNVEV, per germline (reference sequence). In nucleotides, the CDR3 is TGTGCCAGCAGTTTTGCGGCTAGCATTTACAATGAGCAGTTCTTC. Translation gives CASSFAASIYNEQFF.

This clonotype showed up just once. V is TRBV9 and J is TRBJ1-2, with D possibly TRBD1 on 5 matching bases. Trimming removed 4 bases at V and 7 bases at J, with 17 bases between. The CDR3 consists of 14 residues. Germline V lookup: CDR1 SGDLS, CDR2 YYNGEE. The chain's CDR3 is CASSPTGPLTGYTF. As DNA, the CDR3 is TGTGCCAGCAGCCCTACAGGTCCTCTCACTGGCTACACCTTC.

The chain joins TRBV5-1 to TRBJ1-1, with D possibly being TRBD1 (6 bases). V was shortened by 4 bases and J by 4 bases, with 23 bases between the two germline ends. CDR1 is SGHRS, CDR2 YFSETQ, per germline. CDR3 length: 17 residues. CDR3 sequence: CASSLTGPLPIGTEAFF. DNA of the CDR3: TGCGCCAGCAGCCTGACAGGCCCCCTCCCGATTGGCACTGAAGCTTTCTTT.

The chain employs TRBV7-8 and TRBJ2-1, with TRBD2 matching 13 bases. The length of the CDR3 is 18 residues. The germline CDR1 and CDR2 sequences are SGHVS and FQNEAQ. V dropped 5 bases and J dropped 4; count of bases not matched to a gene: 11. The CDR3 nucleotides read TGTGCCAGCAGCCCTGGGGGACTAGCGGGACCCTTATACAATGAGCAGTTCTTC. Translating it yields CASSPGGLAGPLYNEQFF.

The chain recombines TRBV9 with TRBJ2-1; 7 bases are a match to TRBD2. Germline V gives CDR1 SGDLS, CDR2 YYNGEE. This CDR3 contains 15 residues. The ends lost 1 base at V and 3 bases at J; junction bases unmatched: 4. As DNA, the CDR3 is TGTGCCAGCAGCGTAAGCGGGATCGACTACAATGAGCAGTTCTTC. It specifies CASSVSGIDYNEQFF. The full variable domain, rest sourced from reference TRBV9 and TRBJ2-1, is DSGVTQTPKHLITATGQRVTLRCSPRSGDLSVYWYQQSLDQGLQFLIQYYNGEERAKGNILERFSAQQFPDLHSELNLSSLELGDSALYFCASSVSGIDYNEQFFGPGTRLTVL.

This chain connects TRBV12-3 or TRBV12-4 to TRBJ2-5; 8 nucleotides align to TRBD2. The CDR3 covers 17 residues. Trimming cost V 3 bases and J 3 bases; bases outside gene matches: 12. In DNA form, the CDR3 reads TGTGCCAGCAGTTTCTGGCACCTAGGACTAGCAGAAGAGACCCAGTACTTC. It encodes CASSFWHLGLAEETQYF.

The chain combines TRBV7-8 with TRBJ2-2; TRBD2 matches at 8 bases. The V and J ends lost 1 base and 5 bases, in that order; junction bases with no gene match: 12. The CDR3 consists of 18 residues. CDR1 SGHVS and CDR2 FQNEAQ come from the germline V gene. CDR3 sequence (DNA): TGTGCCAGCAGCTTAGGGGGCGGGGGGCCCCTCTGGACCGGGGAGCTGTTTTTT. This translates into CASSLGGGGPLWTGELFF.

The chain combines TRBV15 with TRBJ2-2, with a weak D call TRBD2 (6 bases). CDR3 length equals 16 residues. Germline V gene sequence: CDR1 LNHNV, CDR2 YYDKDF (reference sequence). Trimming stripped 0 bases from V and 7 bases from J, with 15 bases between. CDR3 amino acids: CATSRDKGREIGELFF. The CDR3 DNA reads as TGTGCCACCAGCAGAGATAAGGGGCGGGAAATCGGGGAGCTGTTTTTT.

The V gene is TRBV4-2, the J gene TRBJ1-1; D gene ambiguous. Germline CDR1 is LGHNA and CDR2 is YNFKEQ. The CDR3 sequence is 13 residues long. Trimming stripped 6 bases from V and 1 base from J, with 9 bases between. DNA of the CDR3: TGTGCCAGCAGGCTCAATCAGAACACTGAAGCTTTCTTT. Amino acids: CASRLNQNTEAFF.

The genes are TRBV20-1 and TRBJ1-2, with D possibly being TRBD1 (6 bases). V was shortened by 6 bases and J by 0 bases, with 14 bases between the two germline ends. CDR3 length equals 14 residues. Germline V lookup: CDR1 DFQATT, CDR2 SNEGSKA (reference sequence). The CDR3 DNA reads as TGCAGTGCCAGGGACACCCGAACTAACTATGGCTACACCTTC. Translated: CSARDTRTNYGYTF.

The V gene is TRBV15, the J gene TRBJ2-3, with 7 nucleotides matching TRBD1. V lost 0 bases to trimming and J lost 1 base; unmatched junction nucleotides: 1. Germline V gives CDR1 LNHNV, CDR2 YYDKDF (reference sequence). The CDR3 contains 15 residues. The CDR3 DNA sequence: TGTGCCACCAGCAGAGATGGACAGGGCACAGATACGCAGTATTTT. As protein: CATSRDGQGTDTQYF.

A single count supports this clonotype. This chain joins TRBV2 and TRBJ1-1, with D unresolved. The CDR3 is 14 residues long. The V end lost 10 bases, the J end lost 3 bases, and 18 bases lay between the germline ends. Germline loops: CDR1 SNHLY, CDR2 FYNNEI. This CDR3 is CATQVGWRDTEAFF. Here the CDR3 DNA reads TGTGCCACCCAGGTCGGGTGGAGGGACACTGAAGCTTTCTTT.

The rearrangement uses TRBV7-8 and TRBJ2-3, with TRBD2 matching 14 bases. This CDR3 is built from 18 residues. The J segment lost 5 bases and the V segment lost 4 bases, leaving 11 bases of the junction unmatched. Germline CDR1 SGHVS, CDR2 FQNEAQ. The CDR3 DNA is TGTGCCAGCAGCTCTAGGACGGGACTAGCGGGAGTGGAAGATACGCAGTATTTT. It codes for CASSSRTGLAGVEDTQYF.

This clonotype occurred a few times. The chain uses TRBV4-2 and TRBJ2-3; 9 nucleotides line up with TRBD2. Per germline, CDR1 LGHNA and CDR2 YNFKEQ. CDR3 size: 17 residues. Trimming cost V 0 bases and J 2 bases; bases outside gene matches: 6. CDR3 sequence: CASSQEISGGPTDTQYF. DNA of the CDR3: TGTGCCAGCAGCCAAGAGATCAGCGGGGGGCCCACAGATACGCAGTATTTT.

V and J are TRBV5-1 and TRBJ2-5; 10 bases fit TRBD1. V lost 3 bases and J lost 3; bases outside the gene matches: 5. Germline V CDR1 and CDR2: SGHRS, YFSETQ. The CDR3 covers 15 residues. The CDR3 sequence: CASSSPGTGEETQYF. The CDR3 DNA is TGCGCCAGCAGCTCTCCCGGGACAGGGGAAGAGACCCAGTACTTC.

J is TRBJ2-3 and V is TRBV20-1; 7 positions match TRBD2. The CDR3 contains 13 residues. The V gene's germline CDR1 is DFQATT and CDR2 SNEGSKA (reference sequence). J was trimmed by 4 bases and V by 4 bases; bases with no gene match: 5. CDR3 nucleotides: TGCAGTGCTATTCCCGGGAGGCCAGATACGCAGTATTTT. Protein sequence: CSAIPGRPDTQYF.

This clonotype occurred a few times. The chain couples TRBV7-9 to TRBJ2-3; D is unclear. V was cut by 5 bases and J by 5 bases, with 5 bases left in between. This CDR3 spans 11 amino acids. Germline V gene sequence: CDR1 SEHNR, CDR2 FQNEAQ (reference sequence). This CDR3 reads CASSLLDTQYF. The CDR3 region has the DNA TGTGCCAGCAGCCTTTTAGATACGCAGTATTTT.

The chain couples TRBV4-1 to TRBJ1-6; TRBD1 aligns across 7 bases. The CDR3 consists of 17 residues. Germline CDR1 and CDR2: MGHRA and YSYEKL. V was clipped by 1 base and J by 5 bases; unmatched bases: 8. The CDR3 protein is CASSQAAGQPNNSPLHF. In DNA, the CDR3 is TGCGCCAGCAGCCAAGCCGCGGGACAGCCTAATAATTCACCCCTCCACTTT.